These 8 T cell receptor beta chains originate from one sample sequenced in a study of control samples from healthy donors and cancer patients. Some clones are missing from TCRdb's copy, which holds only in-frame ones; the method was immunoSEQ multiplex PCR. Of about 170,000 clones listed, 80% to 95% are singletons. Input material: blood. The origin of the receptors is a woman aged 55-70 years in good health.

This chain links TRBV5-6 with TRBJ1-4; D is ambiguous. This CDR3 is 14 amino acids long. CDR1 and CDR2 (germline): SGHDT, YYEEEE. Trimming removed 4 bases at V and 2 bases at J, with 9 bases between. The CDR3 is CASSLKTTNEKLFF. The CDR3 nucleotides are TGTGCCAGCAGCCTGAAGACTACTAATGAAAAACTGTTTTTT.

V gene TRBV7-2 combines with J gene TRBJ2-1; D unclear. V dropped 1 base and J dropped 7 bases, with 8 bases sitting between them. This CDR3 contains 13 residues. CDR1 and CDR2 (germline): SGHTA, FQGNSA. CDR3 sequence (DNA): TGTGCCAGCAGCTTAGTCTTGCTGAATGAGCAGTTCTTC. As protein: CASSLVLLNEQFF.

J is TRBJ1-1 and V is TRBV5-1; 7 bases are a match to TRBD1. Losses at the gene ends were 2 bases for V and 3 bases for J; bases not matched to a gene: 1. Germline CDR1 SGHRS, CDR2 YFSETQ. The CDR3 loop spans 13 amino acids. CDR3 region: CASSFQGDTEAFF. The DNA for the CDR3 is TGCGCCAGCAGCTTCCAGGGGGACACTGAAGCTTTCTTT.

The V gene is TRBV7-4, the J gene TRBJ2-1, with D tentatively TRBD1 or TRBD2 (5 bases each). Trimming pared 2 bases from V and 6 bases from J, leaving 11 bases between. Germline loops: CDR1 SGHVT, CDR2 SQSDAQ. The CDR3 is made up of 14 amino acids. The CDR3 DNA follows: TGTGCCAGCAGCTTAATGGGGGACCCCAATGAGCAGTTCTTC. Its protein product is CASSLMGDPNEQFF.

The chain joins TRBV7-6 to TRBJ1-1; 7 bases align to TRBD1. The CDR3 runs 14 residues. J was trimmed by 1 base and V by 1 base; bases with no gene match: 0. Germline CDR1 and CDR2: SGHVS and FNYEAQ. This CDR3 reads CASSLGTGNTEAFF. For the CDR3, the DNA is TGTGCCAGCAGCTTAGGGACAGGGAACACTGAAGCTTTCTTT.

The V gene is TRBV4-1, the J gene TRBJ2-7; D possibly corresponds to TRBD2 (5 bases). This CDR3 spans 14 amino acids. Germline V gives CDR1 MGHRA, CDR2 YSYEKL. Trimming pared 0 bases from V and 6 bases from J, leaving 12 bases between. Here the CDR3 reads CASSQEVASSEQYF. Written as DNA, the CDR3 is TGCGCCAGCAGCCAAGAGGTGGCTAGCTCCGAGCAGTACTTC.

The chain combines TRBV7-9 with TRBJ2-6; 9 bases line up with TRBD1. V lost 2 bases, J lost 4 bases, and 9 bases stayed unmatched. The germline CDR1 and CDR2 sequences are SEHNR and FQNEAQ (reference sequence). The CDR3 runs to 18 residues. In DNA, the CDR3 is TGTGCCAGCAGCTTAAAGGGACAGGGTATTTCGGGGGCCAACGTCCTGACTTTC. Amino acid sequence: CASSLKGQGISGANVLTF.

This rearrangement joins TRBV6-2 or TRBV6-3 to TRBJ1-5; D unresolved. V dropped 6 bases and J dropped 5 bases, with 29 bases sitting between them. The CDR3 sequence is 19 residues long. Germline loops: CDR1 MNHEY, CDR2 SVGEGT. The CDR3 is CASSRTNDVPREIDQPQHF. The CDR3 DNA sequence: TGTGCCAGCAGCCGAACTAATGATGTCCCTCGCGAGATAGATCAGCCCCAGCATTTT.